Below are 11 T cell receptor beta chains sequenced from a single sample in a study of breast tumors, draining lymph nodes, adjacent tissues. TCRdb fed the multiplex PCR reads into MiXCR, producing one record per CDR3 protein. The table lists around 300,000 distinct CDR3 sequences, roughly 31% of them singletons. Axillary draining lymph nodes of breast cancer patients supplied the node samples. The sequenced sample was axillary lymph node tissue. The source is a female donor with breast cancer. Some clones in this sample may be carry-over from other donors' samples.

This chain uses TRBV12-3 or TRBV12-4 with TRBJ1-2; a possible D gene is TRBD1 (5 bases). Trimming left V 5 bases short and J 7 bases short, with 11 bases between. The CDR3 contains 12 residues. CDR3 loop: CASSPGTGGYTF. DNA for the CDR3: TGTGCCAGCAGTCCTGGGACGGGTGGCTACACCTTC.

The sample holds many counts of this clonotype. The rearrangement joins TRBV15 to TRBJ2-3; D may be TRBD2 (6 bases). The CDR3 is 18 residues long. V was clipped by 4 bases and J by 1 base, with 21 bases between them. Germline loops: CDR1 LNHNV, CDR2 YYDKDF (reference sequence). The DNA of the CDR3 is TGTGCCACCAGCACTAGCGAGGAGAAGTGGTATGGCACAGATACGCAGTATTTT. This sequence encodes CATSTSEEKWYGTDTQYF.

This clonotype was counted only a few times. CDR3 protein: CASSQGVLAGGGYEQYF. The DNA of the CDR3 is TGTGCCAGCAGCCAGGGGGTCTTGGCGGGAGGTGGGTACGAGCAGTACTTC. This sequence joins TRBV3-1 and TRBJ2-7, with 8 bases that match TRBD2. Per the germline V gene, CDR1 is LGHDT and CDR2 is YNNKEL (reference sequence). V trimming: 3 bases; J trimming: 4 bases; junction bases outside the gene matches: 14. The CDR3 totals 17 residues.

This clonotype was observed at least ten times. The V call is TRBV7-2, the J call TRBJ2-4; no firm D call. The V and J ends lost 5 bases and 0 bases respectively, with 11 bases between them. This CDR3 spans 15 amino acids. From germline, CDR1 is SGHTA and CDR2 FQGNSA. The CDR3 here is CASSPGPLAKNIQYF. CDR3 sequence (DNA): TGTGCCAGCAGCCCCGGACCACTAGCCAAAAACATTCAGTACTTC.

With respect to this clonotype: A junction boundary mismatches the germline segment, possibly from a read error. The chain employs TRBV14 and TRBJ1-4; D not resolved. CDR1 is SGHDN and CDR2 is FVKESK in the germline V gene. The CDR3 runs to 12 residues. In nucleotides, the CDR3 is TGTGCCGGCAGCCAAGATAGTGAAGAACTGTTTTTT. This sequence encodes CAGSQDSEELFF.

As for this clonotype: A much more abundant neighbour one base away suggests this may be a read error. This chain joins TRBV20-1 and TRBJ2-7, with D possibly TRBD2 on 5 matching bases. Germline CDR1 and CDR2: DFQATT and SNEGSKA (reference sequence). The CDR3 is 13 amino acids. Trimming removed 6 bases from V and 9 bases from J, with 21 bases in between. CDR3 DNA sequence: TGCAGTGCCGCTAGCTTTACTCCCTCCGCGCAGTACTTC. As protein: CSAASFTPSAQYF.

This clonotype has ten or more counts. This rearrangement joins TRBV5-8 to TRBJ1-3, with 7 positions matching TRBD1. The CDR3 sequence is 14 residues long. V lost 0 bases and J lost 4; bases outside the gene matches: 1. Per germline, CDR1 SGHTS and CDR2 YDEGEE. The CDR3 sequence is CASSLGGQGNTIYF. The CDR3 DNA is TGTGCCAGCAGCTTGGGGGGACAGGGAAACACCATATATTTT.

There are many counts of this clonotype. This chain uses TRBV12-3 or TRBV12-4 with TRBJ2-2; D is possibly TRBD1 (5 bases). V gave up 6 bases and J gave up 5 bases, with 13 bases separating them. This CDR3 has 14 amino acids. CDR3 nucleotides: TGTGCCAGCAGCTCCCAGGGTTGGACCGGGGAGCTGTTTTTT. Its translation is CASSSQGWTGELFF.

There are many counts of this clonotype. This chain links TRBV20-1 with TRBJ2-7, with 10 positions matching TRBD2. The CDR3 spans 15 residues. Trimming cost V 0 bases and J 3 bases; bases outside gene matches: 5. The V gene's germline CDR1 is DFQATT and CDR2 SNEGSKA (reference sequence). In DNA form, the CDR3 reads TGCAGTGCTAGAGAGGGTAGCGGGAGGTTCTACGAGCAGTACTTC. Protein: CSAREGSGRFYEQYF.

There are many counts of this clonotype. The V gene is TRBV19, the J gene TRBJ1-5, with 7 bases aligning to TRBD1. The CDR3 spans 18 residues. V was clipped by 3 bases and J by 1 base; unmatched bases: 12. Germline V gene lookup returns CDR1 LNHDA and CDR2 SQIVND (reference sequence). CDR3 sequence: CASSIWAARTGSNQPQHF. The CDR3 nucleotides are TGTGCCAGTAGTATTTGGGCAGCCAGGACAGGCAGCAATCAGCCCCAGCATTTT. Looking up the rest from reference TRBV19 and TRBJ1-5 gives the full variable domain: DGGITQSPKYLFRKEGQNVTLSCEQNLNHDAMYWYRQDPGQGLRLIYYSQIVNDFQKGDIAEGYSVSREKKESFPLTVTSAQKNPTAFYLCASSIWAARTGSNQPQHFGDGTRLSIL.

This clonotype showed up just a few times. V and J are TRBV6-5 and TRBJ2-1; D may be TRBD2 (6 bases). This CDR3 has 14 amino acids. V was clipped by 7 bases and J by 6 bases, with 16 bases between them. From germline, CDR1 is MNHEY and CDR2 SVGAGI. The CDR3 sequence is CASTKRGLSNEQFF. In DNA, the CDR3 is TGTGCCAGCACCAAACGGGGACTGTCCAATGAGCAGTTCTTC.